These 5 T cell receptor beta chains were sequenced from one sample in a study of blood T cells in healthy people across ages. A second PCR, run for roughly 7 to 12 cycles, used a sample-barcoded 5' primer plus a J-beta primer mix. MiXCR, run by TCRdb on the 5' RACE reads, gives a single entry per CDR3 protein. The sample lists 850,000 to 1,000,000 distinct CDR3 sequences, roughly 52% occurring once. Sequenced sample: blood. These receptors all stem from a man younger than 40 in good health.

This rearrangement joins TRBV28 to TRBJ1-2, with a possible D match to TRBD1 (6 bases). CDR1 and CDR2 (germline): MDHEN, SYDVKM. This CDR3 contains 16 residues. V was clipped by 4 bases and J by 2 bases, with 17 bases between them. The chain's CDR3 is CASSSRGQGRNYGYTF. The CDR3 DNA sequence: TGTGCCAGCAGTTCCAGAGGGCAGGGGCGGAACTATGGCTACACCTTC.

The chain couples TRBV9 to TRBJ2-7; 7 nucleotides agree with TRBD2. TRBJ2-5 explains the end of the DNA better; the J call may be wrong. The germline gives CDR1 SGDLS, CDR2 YYNGEE. The CDR3 contains 14 residues. CDR3 DNA: TGTGCCAGCAGCCCCGGACTAGTTACGGAGACCCAGTACTTC. This encodes CASSPGLVTETQYF.

The gene calls are TRBV29-1 and TRBJ1-1; D remains ambiguous. CDR3 size: 13 residues. CDR1 is SQVTM, CDR2 ANQGSEA, per germline. Trimming removed 7 bases at V and 1 base at J, with 13 bases between. CDR3 protein: CSGQDQGNTEAFF. CDR3 nucleotide sequence: TGCAGCGGCCAGGACCAAGGGAACACTGAAGCTTTCTTT.

This clonotype was found a few times. The chain employs TRBV28 and TRBJ1-2, with D perhaps matching TRBD1 (5 bases). V was pared by 7 bases and J by 8 bases, with 14 bases between. CDR3 length: 12 amino acids. From germline, CDR1 is MDHEN and CDR2 SYDVKM. The DNA of the CDR3 is TGTGCCAGCACAACCGGGGCTCTGGGCTACACCTTC. It yields the protein CASTTGALGYTF.

The chain carries TRBV20-1 and TRBJ2-6; weak D call: TRBD2 (7 bases). The germline V gene encodes CDR1 DFQATT and CDR2 SNEGSKA (reference sequence). The CDR3 is 15 amino acids. The CDR3 reads CGGGDSRSGANVLTF. CDR3 nucleotides: TGCGGAGGGGGGGATTCTCGCTCTGGGGCCAACGTCCTGACTTTC.